This passage covers 4 T cell receptor beta chains from one sample sequenced in a study of T cells after yellow fever vaccination. MiXCR was run by TCRdb on the 5' RACE reads, yielding one entry per CDR3 protein. The profile covers 150,000 to 200,000 distinct CDR3 sequences, with approximately 10% appearing a single time and less than 40% taken by the ten largest. This specimen was CD8+ T cells sorted from PBMCs, taken 15 days after the yellow fever booster vaccination. All receptors derive from a young man who received the YFV17D yellow fever vaccine.

Concerning this clonotype: The germline gene is not matched at one end of the junction; a read error may be the cause. The chain has TRBV4-1 and TRBJ1-1; D possibly corresponds to TRBD1 (6 bases). Per the germline V gene, CDR1 is MGHRA and CDR2 is YSYEKL. The CDR3 extends over 15 amino acids. The CDR3 region is CASGQGLVTGLEAFF. CDR3 bases: TGCGCCAGCGGCCAAGGACTGGTTACAGGGCTCGAAGCTTTCTTT.

There are many counts of this clonotype. This chain joins TRBV7-9 and TRBJ2-4; D uncertain. The CDR3 consists of 11 residues. CDR1 is SEHNR and CDR2 is FQNEAQ in the germline V gene (reference sequence). V shed 1 base and J shed 6 bases, with 1 base lying between them. CDR3 coding DNA: TGTGCCAGCAGCTTAGTAAACATTCAGTACTTC. Protein: CASSLVNIQYF.

The J gene is TRBJ2-3, the V gene TRBV4-2; 11 nucleotides align to TRBD2. J gave up 7 bases and V 0 bases, and 9 bases lay outside the gene matches. CDR3 length equals 17 residues. Germline assignment: CDR1 LGHNA and CDR2 YNFKEQ. This CDR3 is CASSQETISGGAHTQYF. The CDR3 DNA reads as TGTGCCAGCAGCCAAGAAACGATTAGCGGGGGGGCTCATACGCAGTATTTT.

The sample holds a few counts of this clonotype. This sequence joins TRBV6-5 and TRBJ2-5; D ambiguous. V shed 2 bases and J shed 5 bases, with 9 bases lying between them. The CDR3 runs to 13 residues. Germline CDR1 reads MNHEY; CDR2 reads SVGAGI. The CDR3 here is CASSYGDFETQYF. For the CDR3, the DNA is TGTGCCAGCAGTTACGGGGATTTTGAGACCCAGTACTTC.